What follows are 20 T cell receptor beta chains derived from one specimen sequenced in a study of control samples from healthy donors and cancer patients. TCRdb's table, derived via immunoSEQ multiplex PCR, lists solely in-frame clones and lacks some. The sample has some 150,000 clones; 91% are singletons. The sequenced sample consisted of blood. The source of these receptors is a man between 25 and 39 years old in good health.

The V gene is TRBV3-1 (or the pseudogene TRBV3-2), the J gene TRBJ2-3; 8 bases align to TRBD2. The CDR3 loop spans 14 amino acids. Germline V gene data show CDR1 as LGHDT and CDR2 as YNNKEL (reference sequence). J lost 1 base, V lost 6 bases, and 3 bases had no gene match. CDR3 amino acids: CASSSGGGTDTQYF. As DNA, the CDR3 is TGTGCCAGCAGTTCGGGGGGGGGCACAGATACGCAGTATTTT.

CDR3 bases: TGTGCCAGCATTGGAACCGGGACAGGGGTTTATAATTCACCCCTCCACTTT. Residues: CASIGTGTGVYNSPLHF. The rearrangement uses TRBV2 and TRBJ1-6; 10 nucleotides match TRBD1. This CDR3 comprises 17 residues. CDR1 and CDR2 (germline): SNHLY, FYNNEI. Trimming at V came to 7 bases and at J to 4 bases, leaving 10 bases not matched to a gene.

The chain links TRBV11-2 to TRBJ2-7; 9 bases align to TRBD1. The CDR3 consists of 12 residues. Germline V CDR1 and CDR2: SGHAT, FQNNGV. The V segment lost 5 bases and the J segment 7 bases; nucleotides outside the gene matches: 3. The CDR3 here is CASSRDRGEQYF. CDR3 DNA: TGTGCCAGCAGCCGTGACAGGGGGGAGCAGTACTTC.

Turning to this clone: At one end the junction does not follow the germline gene, possibly because of a read error. This sequence joins TRBV18 and TRBJ2-4, with 9 bases lining up with TRBD1. The CDR3 is 17 amino acids. CDR1 and CDR2 (germline): KGHSH, LQKENI. As DNA, the CDR3 is TGTGCCAGCTCAACACCGGGACAGGGTGTAGCCAAAAACATTCAGTACTTC. Translated: CASSTPGQGVAKNIQYF.

V is TRBV30 and J is TRBJ1-2; D unresolved. V gave up 2 bases and J gave up 4 bases, with 14 bases separating them. The CDR3 length is 14 residues. From germline, CDR1 is GTSNPN and CDR2 SVGIG (reference sequence). The CDR3 DNA follows: TGTGCCTGGAGTCCAAGCGGGAGAAGCTATGGCTACACCTTC. Translation: CAWSPSGRSYGYTF.

Here the CDR3 reads CASSLYISSYEQYF. DNA for the CDR3: TGCGCCAGCAGCTTGTATATCAGTTCCTACGAGCAGTACTTC. The chain carries TRBV5-1 and TRBJ2-7; D is unresolved. V lost 1 base and J 1 base, leaving 9 bases between the germline ends. The CDR3 sequence is 14 residues long. CDR1 is SGHRS and CDR2 is YFSETQ in the germline V gene.

CDR3 residues: CASRRRVNTEAFF. The DNA of the CDR3 is TGTGCCAGCCGGAGAAGAGTGAACACTGAAGCTTTCTTT. The rearrangement joins TRBV7-9 to TRBJ1-1; no firm D call. This CDR3 contains 13 residues. Looked up from germline, CDR1 is SEHNR and CDR2 is FQNEAQ (reference sequence). Deletions cut 8 bases from V and 0 bases from J, with 10 bases between.

The CDR3: CASSEGTAIYGYTF. DNA of the CDR3: TGTGCCAGCAGTGAGGGGACAGCTATCTATGGCTACACCTTC. The J gene is TRBJ1-2, the V gene TRBV6-1; 7 positions agree with TRBD1. In germline, CDR1 is MNHNS, CDR2 SASEGT. The trim removed 3 bases at V and 4 bases at J, leaving 5 bases unmatched. CDR3 length equals 14 residues.

This rearrangement joins TRBV4-2 to TRBJ1-2; no clear D. The CDR3 has 13 amino acids. CDR1 LGHNA and CDR2 YNFKEQ come from the germline V gene. V was cut by 4 bases and J by 1 base, with 7 bases left in between. The CDR3, as DNA: TGTGCCAGCAGCCCCTCGGTTAACTATGGCTACACCTTC. Amino acid sequence: CASSPSVNYGYTF.

V gene TRBV10-3 combines with J gene TRBJ2-4; D gene unclear. From germline, CDR1 is ENHRY and CDR2 SYGVKD. There are 12 residues in the CDR3. Trimming shortened V by 0 bases and J by 8 bases, and 5 bases separated the two germline ends. The CDR3 loop is CAISESMDIQYF. The DNA for the CDR3 is TGTGCCATCAGTGAGTCCATGGACATTCAGTACTTC.

The chain employs TRBV28 and TRBJ1-2; a possible D gene is TRBD1 (5 bases). The germline CDR1 and CDR2 sequences are MDHEN and SYDVKM. The CDR3 is 12 amino acids. Between the trimmed V and J ends, which lost 10 bases and 3 bases, there was a span of 12 bases. The CDR3 coding sequence is TGTGCCACTAGGCAGGGTGACTATGGCTACACCTTC. Translated: CATRQGDYGYTF.

As regards this clone: Distinct nucleotide sequences in the sample also encode this CDR3. The chain carries TRBV9 and TRBJ1-1; no definite D call. V gave up 0 bases and J gave up 3 bases, with 6 bases separating them. The CDR3 runs 13 residues. CDR1 is SGDLS, CDR2 YYNGEE, per germline. The CDR3 DNA reads TGTGCCAGCAGCGTAGTTGGGGACACTGAAGCTTTCTTT. Its protein is CASSVVGDTEAFF.

CDR3 in DNA: TGTGCCAGCAGCTTGTCATGGTCCAACACTGAAGCTTTCTTT. Translating it yields CASSLSWSNTEAFF. The chain recombines TRBV7-9 with TRBJ1-1; D gene ambiguous. The V gene lost 3 bases and the J gene lost 2 bases, with 10 bases spanning the gap. The CDR3 totals 14 residues. CDR1 is SEHNR, CDR2 FQNEAQ, per germline (reference sequence).

The chain joins TRBV5-1 to TRBJ2-3, with TRBD2 matching over 7 bases. Germline V CDR1 and CDR2: SGHRS, YFSETQ. J lost 2 bases, V lost 4 bases, and 7 bases had no gene match. The length of the CDR3 is 15 residues. The CDR3 spells CASSTSGADTDTQYF. In nucleotides, the CDR3 is TGCGCCAGCAGCACGAGCGGGGCAGACACAGATACGCAGTATTTT. Combining the CDR3 with reference TRBV5-1 and TRBJ2-3 gives the whole variable domain KAGVTQTPRYLIKTRGQQVTLSCSPISGHRSVSWYQQTPGQGLQFLFEYFSETQRNKGNFPGRFSGRQFSNSRSEMNVSTLELGDSALYLCASSTSGADTDTQYFGPGTRLTVL.

J is TRBJ1-3 and V is TRBV30; no firm D call. The germline V gene has CDR1 GTSNPN and CDR2 SVGIG (reference sequence). V lost 5 bases and J lost 2, with 7 bases in between. CDR3 length: 12 residues. The CDR3 loop reads CAWASTGNTIYF. CDR3 DNA sequence: TGTGCCTGGGCCAGTACTGGAAACACCATATATTTT.

The chain combines TRBV4-2 with TRBJ2-7; D is tentatively TRBD1 or TRBD2 (5 bases each). V gave up 0 bases and J gave up 0 bases, with 15 bases separating them. CDR1 is LGHNA, CDR2 YNFKEQ, per germline. This CDR3 has 17 amino acids. CDR3 sequence (DNA): TGTGCCAGCAGCCAAGAACCCGGGACCGTACTCTCCTACGAGCAGTACTTC. Translation gives CASSQEPGTVLSYEQYF.

This chain joins TRBV11-3 and TRBJ2-3; 8 bases map to TRBD2. V gave up 4 bases and J gave up 4 bases; unmatched junction bases: 4. Germline CDR1 is SGHNT and CDR2 is YENEEA. The CDR3 spans 14 residues. CDR3 sequence reads: CASSSGGGSDTQYF. DNA of the CDR3: TGTGCCAGCAGCTCCGGGGGGGGATCAGATACGCAGTATTTT. The variable domain in full, completed from reference TRBV11-3 and TRBJ2-3, reads EAGVVQSPRYKIIEKKQPVAFWCNPISGHNTLYWYLQNLGQGPELLIRYENEEAVDDSQLPKDRFSAERLKGVDSTLKIQPAELGDSAVYLCASSSGGGSDTQYFGPGTRLTVL.

The chain employs TRBV27 and TRBJ2-2, with no clear D. This CDR3 region has 13 residues. Germline loops: CDR1 MNHEY, CDR2 SMNVEV (reference sequence). V lost 3 bases and J 6 bases, leaving 8 bases between the germline ends. CDR3 residues: CASSFIGAGELFF. CDR3 coding DNA: TGTGCCAGCAGTTTCATTGGGGCCGGGGAGCTGTTTTTT.

This chain links TRBV18 with TRBJ1-3, with D unresolved. Germline values: CDR1 KGHSH, CDR2 LQKENI. This CDR3 spans 15 amino acids. Trimming took 2 bases from V and 0 from J, leaving 8 bases between them. CDR3 protein: CASSPGHVSGNTIYF. As DNA, the CDR3 is TGTGCCAGCTCACCAGGGCACGTCTCTGGAAACACCATATATTTT.

The chain uses TRBV5-1 and TRBJ1-1; 7 bases fit TRBD1. Looked up from germline, CDR1 is SGHRS and CDR2 is YFSETQ. CDR3 length equals 14 residues. Losses at the gene ends were 3 bases for V and 1 base for J; bases not matched to a gene: 3. The CDR3 DNA is TGCGCCAGCAGCTGGGACAGTCAGAACACTGAAGCTTTCTTT. This codes for CASSWDSQNTEAFF.